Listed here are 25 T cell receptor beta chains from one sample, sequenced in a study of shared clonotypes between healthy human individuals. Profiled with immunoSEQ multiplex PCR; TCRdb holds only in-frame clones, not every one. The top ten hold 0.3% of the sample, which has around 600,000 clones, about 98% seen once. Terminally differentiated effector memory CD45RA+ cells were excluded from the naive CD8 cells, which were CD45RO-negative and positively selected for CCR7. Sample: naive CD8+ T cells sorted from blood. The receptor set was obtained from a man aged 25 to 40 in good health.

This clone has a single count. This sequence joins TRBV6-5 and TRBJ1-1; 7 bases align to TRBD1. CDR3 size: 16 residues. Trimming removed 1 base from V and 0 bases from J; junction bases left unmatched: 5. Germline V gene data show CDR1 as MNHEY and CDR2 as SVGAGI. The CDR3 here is CASSYYQGGVNTEAFF. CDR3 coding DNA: TGTGCCAGCAGTTACTACCAGGGGGGGGTGAACACTGAAGCTTTCTTT.

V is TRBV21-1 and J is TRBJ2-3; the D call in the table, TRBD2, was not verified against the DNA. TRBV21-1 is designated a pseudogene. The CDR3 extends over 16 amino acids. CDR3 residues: CASSPPGLAGTDTQYF. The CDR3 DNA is TGTGCCAGCAGCCCTCCGGGGCTAGCGGGCACAGATACGCAGTATTTT.

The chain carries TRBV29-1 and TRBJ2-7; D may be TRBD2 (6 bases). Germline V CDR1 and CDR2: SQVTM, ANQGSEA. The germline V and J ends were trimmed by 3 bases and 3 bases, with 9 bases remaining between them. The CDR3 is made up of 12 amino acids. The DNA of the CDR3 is TGCAGCGTTGAGAAGGAGGGCTACGAGCAGTACTTC. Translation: CSVEKEGYEQYF.

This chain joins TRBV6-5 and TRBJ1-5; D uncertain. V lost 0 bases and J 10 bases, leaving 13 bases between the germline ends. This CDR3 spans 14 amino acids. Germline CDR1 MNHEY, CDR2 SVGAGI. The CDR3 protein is CASSYSSMTEPQHF. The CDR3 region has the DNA TGTGCCAGCAGTTACTCGAGTATGACCGAACCCCAGCATTTT.

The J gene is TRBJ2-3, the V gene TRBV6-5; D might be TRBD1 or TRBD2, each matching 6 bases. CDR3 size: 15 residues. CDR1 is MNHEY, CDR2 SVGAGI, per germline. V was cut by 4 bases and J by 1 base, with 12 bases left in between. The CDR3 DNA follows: TGTGCCAGCAGTTCGGGGGCTAGCGGCACAGATACGCAGTATTTT. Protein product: CASSSGASGTDTQYF.

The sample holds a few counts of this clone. DNA of the CDR3: TGTGCCAGCAGCTTCAGGCAGACCCCTAGGGACACTGAAGCTTTCTTT. Translated, it gives CASSFRQTPRDTEAFF. The chain employs TRBV11-2 and TRBJ1-1; D gene ambiguous. Germline CDR1 reads SGHAT; CDR2 reads FQNNGV. This CDR3 is 16 amino acids long. V was pared by 3 bases and J by 3 bases, with 17 bases between.

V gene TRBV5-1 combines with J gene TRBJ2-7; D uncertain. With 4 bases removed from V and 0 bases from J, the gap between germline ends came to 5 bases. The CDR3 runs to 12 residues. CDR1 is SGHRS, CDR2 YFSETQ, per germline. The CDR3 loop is CASSADSYEQYF. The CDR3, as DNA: TGCGCCAGCAGCGCGGACTCCTACGAGCAGTACTTC.

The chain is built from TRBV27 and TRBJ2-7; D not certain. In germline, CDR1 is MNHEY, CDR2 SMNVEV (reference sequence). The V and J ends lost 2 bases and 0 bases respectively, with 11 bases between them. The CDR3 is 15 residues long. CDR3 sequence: CASSLDIGSSYEQYF. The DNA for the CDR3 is TGTGCCAGCAGTTTAGACATCGGAAGCTCCTACGAGCAGTACTTC.

CDR3 in DNA: TGTGCCAGCAGCTTAGTTCCTACAGATACGCAGTATTTT. This gives the protein CASSLVPTDTQYF. The chain is built from TRBV13 and TRBJ2-3; D remains ambiguous. Germline CDR1 reads PRHDT; CDR2 reads FYEKMQ (reference sequence). V dropped 1 base and J dropped 3 bases, with 5 bases sitting between them. This CDR3 is built from 13 residues. Complete variable domain (other parts from reference TRBV13 and TRBJ2-3): AAGVIQSPRHLIKEKRETATLKCYPIPRHDTVYWYQQGPGQDPQFLISFYEKMQSDKGSIPDRFSAQQFSDYHSELNMSSLELGDSALYFCASSLVPTDTQYFGPGTRLTVL.

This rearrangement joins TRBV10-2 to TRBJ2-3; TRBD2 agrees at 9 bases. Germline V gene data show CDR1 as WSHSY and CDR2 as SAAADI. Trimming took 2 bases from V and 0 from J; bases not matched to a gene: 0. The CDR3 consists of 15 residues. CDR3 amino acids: CASSETSGSTDTQYF. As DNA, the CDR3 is TGCGCCAGCAGTGAGACTAGCGGGAGCACAGATACGCAGTATTTT.

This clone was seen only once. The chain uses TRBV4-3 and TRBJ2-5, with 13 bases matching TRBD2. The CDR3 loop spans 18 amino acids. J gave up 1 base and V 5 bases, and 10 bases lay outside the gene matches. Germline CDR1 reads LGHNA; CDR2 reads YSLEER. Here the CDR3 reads CASSNGLAGAKGQETQYF. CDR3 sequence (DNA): TGCGCCAGCAGCAACGGACTAGCGGGAGCGAAGGGCCAAGAGACCCAGTACTTC.

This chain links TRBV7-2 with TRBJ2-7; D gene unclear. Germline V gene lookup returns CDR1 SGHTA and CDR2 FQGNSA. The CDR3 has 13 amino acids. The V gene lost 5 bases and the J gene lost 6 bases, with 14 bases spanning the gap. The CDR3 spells CASSPPGRSEQYF. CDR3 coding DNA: TGTGCCAGCAGCCCCCCAGGTCGCAGCGAGCAGTACTTC.

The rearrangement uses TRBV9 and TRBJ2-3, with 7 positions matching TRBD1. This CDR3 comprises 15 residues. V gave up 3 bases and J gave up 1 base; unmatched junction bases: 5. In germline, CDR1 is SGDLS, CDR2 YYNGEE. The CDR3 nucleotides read TGTGCCAGCAGCGGACACAGGGGACGCACAGATACGCAGTATTTT. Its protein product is CASSGHRGRTDTQYF.

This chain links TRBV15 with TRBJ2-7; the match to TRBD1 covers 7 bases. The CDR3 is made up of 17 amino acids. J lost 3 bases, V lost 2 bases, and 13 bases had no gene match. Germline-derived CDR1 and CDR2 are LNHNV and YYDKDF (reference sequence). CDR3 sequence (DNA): TGTGCCACCAGCAGAATGGAGACAGGGTTCCGCTACTACGAGCAGTACTTC. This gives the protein CATSRMETGFRYYEQYF.

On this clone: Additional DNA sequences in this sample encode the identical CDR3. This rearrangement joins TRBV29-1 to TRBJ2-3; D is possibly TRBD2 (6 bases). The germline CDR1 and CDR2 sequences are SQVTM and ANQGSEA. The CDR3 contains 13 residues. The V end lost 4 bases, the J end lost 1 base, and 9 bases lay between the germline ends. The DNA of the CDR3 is TGCAGCGTTGTGGGCGGGGGCACAGATACGCAGTATTTT. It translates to CSVVGGGTDTQYF.

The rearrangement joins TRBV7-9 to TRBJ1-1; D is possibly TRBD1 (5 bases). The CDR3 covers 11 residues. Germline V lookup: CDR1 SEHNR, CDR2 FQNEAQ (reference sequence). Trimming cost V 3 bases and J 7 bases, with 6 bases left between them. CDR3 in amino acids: CASSFTGEAFF. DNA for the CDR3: TGTGCCAGCAGCTTTACAGGTGAAGCTTTCTTT.

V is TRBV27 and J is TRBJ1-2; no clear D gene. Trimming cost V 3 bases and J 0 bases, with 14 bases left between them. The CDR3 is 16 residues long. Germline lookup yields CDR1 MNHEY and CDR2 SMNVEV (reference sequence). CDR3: CASSFKPGPTNYGYTF. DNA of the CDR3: TGTGCCAGCAGTTTTAAACCTGGACCCACTAACTATGGCTACACCTTC.

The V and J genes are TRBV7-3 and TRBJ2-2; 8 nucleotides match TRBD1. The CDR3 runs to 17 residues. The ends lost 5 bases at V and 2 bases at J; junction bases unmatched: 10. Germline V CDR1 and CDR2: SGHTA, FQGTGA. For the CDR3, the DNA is TGTGCCAGCAGCCTCAGCCCGACAGGGGCTAACACCGGGGAGCTGTTTTTT. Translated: CASSLSPTGANTGELFF.

The DNA for the CDR3 is TGCGCCAGCCGGGGTGGACAGGGGTCAGATACGCAGTATTTT. This codes for CASRGGQGSDTQYF. The chain carries TRBV5-1 and TRBJ2-3; 9 nucleotides line up with TRBD1. V shed 7 bases and J 4 bases; nucleotides not matched to a gene: 7. The CDR3 spans 14 residues. Germline lookup yields CDR1 SGHRS and CDR2 YFSETQ.

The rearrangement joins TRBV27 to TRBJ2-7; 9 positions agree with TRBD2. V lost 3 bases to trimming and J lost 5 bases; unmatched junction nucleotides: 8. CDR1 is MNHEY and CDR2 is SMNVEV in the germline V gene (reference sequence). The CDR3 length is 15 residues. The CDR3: CASSLSIAGVNEQYF. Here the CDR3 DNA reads TGTGCCAGCAGTTTGTCGATAGCGGGAGTTAACGAGCAGTACTTC.

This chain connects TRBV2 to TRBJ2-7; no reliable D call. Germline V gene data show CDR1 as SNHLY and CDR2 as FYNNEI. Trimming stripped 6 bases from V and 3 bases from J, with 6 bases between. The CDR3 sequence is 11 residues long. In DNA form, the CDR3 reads TGTGCCAGCAGGCTAGACTACGAGCAGTACTTC. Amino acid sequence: CASRLDYEQYF.

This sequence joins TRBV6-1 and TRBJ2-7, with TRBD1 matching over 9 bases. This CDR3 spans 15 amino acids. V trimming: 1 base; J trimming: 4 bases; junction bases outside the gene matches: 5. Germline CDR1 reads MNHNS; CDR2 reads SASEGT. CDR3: CASSEEGQGLYEQYF. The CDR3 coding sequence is TGTGCCAGCAGTGAAGAGGGACAGGGCCTATACGAGCAGTACTTC.

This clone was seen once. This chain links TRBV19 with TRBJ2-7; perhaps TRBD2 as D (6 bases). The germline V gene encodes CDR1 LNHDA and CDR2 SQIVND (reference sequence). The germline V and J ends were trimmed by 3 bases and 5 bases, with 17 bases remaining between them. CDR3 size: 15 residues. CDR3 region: CASSIAGGMPHEQYF. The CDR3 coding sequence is TGTGCCAGTAGTATTGCTGGAGGGATGCCGCACGAGCAGTACTTC.

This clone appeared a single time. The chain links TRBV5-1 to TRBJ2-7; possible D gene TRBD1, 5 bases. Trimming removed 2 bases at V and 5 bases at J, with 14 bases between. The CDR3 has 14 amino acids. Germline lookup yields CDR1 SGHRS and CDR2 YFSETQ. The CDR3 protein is CASSFRAGIDEQYF. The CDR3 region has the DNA TGCGCCAGCAGCTTTCGGGCAGGGATCGACGAGCAGTACTTC.

The CDR3 loop is CASRMDGYEQYF. The CDR3 DNA reads TGTGCCAGCAGAATGGACGGGTACGAGCAGTACTTC. The chain combines TRBV2 with TRBJ2-7; D not certain. Germline V gene lookup returns CDR1 SNHLY and CDR2 FYNNEI. This CDR3 has 12 amino acids. Trimming shortened V by 6 bases and J by 4 bases, and 10 bases separated the two germline ends.